A single sample is the source of the 2 T cell receptor beta chains below, sequenced in a study of CD8+ T cells in alopecia areata. Once RNA had been extracted, it was reverse transcribed into cDNA to act as the sequencing template. The table came from immunoSEQ multiplex PCR; TCRdb's copy has only in-frame clones and leaves some out. This sample carries 150,000 to 200,000 clones, 55% to 70% of them seen once, and the ten largest clones take around 3.2%. Treatment in this sample: oral pan-JAK inhibitor, 5-10 mg twice daily. Source: CD4+ T cells sorted from blood, taken at week 4, from a patient treated with tofacitinib. The receptor set was obtained from a human donor with alopecia areata.

This clone was detected a few times. V gene TRBV5-1 combines with J gene TRBJ2-7, with TRBD1 identical over 11 bases. V lost 4 bases and J lost 3; bases outside the gene matches: 3. Germline V lookup: CDR1 SGHRS, CDR2 YFSETQ. CDR3 length: 14 residues. Here the CDR3 DNA reads TGCGCCAGCAGCCACGGGACAGGGGGCTACGAGCAGTACTTC. It specifies CASSHGTGGYEQYF.

V usage is TRBV6-1 and J usage is TRBJ1-2; D call uncertain. The CDR3 length is 13 residues. The germline V gene encodes CDR1 MNHNS and CDR2 SASEGT. Trimming stripped 2 bases from V and 8 bases from J, with 12 bases between. The CDR3 coding sequence is TGTGCCAGCAGTGAATCAGCGGACCAAGGCTACACCTTC. It codes for CASSESADQGYTF.